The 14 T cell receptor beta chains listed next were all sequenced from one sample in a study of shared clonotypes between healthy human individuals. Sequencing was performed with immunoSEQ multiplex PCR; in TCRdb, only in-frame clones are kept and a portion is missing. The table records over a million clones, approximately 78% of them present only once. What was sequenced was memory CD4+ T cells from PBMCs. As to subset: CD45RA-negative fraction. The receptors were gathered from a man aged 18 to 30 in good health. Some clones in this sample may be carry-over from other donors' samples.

CDR3 amino acids: CASSRRTGNTGELFF. The CDR3 DNA reads TGTGCCAGCAGCAGACGGACAGGGAACACCGGGGAGCTGTTTTTT. V is TRBV7-8 and J is TRBJ2-2; 7 bases align to TRBD1. The germline V gene encodes CDR1 SGHVS and CDR2 FQNEAQ. CDR3 length equals 15 residues. The V segment lost 5 bases and the J segment 1 base; nucleotides outside the gene matches: 4.

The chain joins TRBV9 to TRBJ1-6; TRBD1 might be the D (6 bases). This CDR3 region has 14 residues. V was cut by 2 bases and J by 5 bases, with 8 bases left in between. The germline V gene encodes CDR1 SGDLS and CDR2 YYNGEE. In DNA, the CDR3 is TGTGCCAGCAGCGTGGCAGGGGATAATTCACCCCTCCACTTT. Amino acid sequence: CASSVAGDNSPLHF.

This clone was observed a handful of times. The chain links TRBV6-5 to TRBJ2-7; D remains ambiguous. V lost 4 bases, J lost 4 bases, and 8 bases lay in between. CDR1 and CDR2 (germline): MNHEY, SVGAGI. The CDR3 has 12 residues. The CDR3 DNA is TGTGCCAGCAGTTGCCCAACTTACGAGCAGTACTTC. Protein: CASSCPTYEQYF.

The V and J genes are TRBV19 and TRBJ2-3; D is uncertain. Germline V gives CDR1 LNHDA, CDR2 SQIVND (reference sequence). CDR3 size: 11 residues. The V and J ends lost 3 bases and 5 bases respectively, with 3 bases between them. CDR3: CASSMGDTQYF. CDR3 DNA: TGTGCCAGTAGTATGGGAGATACGCAGTATTTT.

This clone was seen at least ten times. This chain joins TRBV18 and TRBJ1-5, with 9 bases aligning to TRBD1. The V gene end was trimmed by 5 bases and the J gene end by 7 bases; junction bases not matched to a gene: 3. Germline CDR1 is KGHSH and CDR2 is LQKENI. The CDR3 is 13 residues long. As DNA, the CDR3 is TGTGCCAGCTCATCGGACAGGGGACAGCCCCAGCATTTT. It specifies CASSSDRGQPQHF.

This CDR3 is CASSEPGQLSYEQYF. The CDR3 region has the DNA TGTGCCAGCTCCGAACCGGGACAACTTTCCTACGAGCAGTACTTC. This chain uses TRBV18 with TRBJ2-7; possible D gene TRBD1, 6 bases. The CDR3 has 15 amino acids. V lost 6 bases and J lost 1, with 16 bases in between. Per the germline V gene, CDR1 is KGHSH and CDR2 is LQKENI.

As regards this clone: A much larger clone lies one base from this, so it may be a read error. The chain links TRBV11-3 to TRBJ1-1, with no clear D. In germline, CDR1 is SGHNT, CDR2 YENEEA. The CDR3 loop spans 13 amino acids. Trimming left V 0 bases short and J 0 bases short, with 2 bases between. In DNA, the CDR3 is TGTGCCAGCAGCTTAGAGTTGAACACTGAAGCTTTCTTT. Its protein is CASSLELNTEAFF.

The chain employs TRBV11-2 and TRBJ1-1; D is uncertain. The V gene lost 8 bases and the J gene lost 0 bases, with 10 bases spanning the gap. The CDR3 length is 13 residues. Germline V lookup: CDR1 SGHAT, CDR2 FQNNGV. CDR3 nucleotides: TGTGCCAGCGGCATTAGGGTGAACACTGAAGCTTTCTTT. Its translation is CASGIRVNTEAFF.

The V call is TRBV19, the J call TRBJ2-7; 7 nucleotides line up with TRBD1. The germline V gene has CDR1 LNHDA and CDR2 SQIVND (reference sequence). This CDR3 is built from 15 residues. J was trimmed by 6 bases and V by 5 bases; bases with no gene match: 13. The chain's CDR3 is CASSARQGTASEQYF. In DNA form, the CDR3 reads TGTGCCAGTAGTGCCCGACAGGGAACCGCCAGCGAGCAGTACTTC.

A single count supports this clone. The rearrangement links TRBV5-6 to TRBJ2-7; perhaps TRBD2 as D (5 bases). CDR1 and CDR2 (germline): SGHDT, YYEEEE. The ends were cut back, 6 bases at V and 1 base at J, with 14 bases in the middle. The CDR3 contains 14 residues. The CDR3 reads CASTQSGGSYEQYF. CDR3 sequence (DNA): TGTGCCAGCACCCAGAGTGGCGGGTCCTACGAGCAGTACTTC.

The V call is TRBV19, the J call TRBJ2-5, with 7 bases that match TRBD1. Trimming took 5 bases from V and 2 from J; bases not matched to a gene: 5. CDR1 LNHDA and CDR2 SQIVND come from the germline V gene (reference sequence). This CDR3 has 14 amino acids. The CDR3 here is CASSLGQIQETQYF. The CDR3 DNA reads TGTGCCAGTAGTCTGGGACAGATACAAGAGACCCAGTACTTC.

The CDR3 region has the DNA TGTGCCAGCAGCTTAAAGTGGGACGAGCAGTACTTC. It specifies CASSLKWDEQYF. The gene calls are TRBV7-2 and TRBJ2-7; D unclear. The CDR3 is 12 amino acids. The V gene lost 2 bases and the J gene lost 5 bases, with 7 bases spanning the gap. CDR1 is SGHTA and CDR2 is FQGNSA in the germline V gene. Together with reference TRBV7-2 and TRBJ2-7, the CDR3 gives the full variable domain: GAGVSQSPSNKVTEKGKDVELRCDPISGHTALYWYRQSLGQGLEFLIYFQGNSAPDKSGLPSDRFSAERTGGSVSTLTIQRTQQEDSAVYLCASSLKWDEQYFGPGTRLTVT.

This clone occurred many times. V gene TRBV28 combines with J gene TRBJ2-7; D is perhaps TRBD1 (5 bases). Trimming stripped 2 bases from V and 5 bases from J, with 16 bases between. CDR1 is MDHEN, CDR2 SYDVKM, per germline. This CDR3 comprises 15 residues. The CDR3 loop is CASSLQSRGKDEQYF. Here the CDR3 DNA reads TGTGCCAGCAGTTTACAATCTAGGGGTAAGGACGAGCAGTACTTC.

The CDR3 here is CASSQHRDRGGDEQFF. The CDR3 region has the DNA TGCGCCAGCAGCCAACACCGGGACAGGGGCGGGGATGAGCAGTTCTTC. The chain employs TRBV4-3 and TRBJ2-1, with 10 bases that match TRBD1. The CDR3 sequence is 16 residues long. V lost 2 bases and J lost 8; bases outside the gene matches: 9. Germline V gives CDR1 LGHNA, CDR2 YSLEER.